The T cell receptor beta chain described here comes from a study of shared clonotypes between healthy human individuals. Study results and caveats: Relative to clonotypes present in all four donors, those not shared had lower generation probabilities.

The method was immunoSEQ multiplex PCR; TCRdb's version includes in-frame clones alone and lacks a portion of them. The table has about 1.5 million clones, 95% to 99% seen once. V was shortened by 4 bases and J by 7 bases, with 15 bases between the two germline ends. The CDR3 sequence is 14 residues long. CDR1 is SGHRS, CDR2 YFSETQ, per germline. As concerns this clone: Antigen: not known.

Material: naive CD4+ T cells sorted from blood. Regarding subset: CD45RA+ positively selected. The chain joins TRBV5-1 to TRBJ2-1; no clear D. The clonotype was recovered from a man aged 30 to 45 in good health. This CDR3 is CASSPGHPDNEQFF. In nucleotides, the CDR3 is TGCGCCAGCAGCCCAGGCCATCCGGATAATGAGCAGTTCTTC.